This T cell receptor (beta chain) originates from a study of shared clonotypes between healthy human individuals. Study conclusions and caveats: Relative to clonotypes present in all four donors, those not shared had lower generation probabilities.

Comment on this clone: Its antigen is not identified.

Using immunoSEQ multiplex PCR, the repertoire was profiled, and TCRdb retains in-frame clones only, with some absent. The sample lists millions of clones, roughly 96% occurring once. V shed 4 bases and J shed 2 bases, with 15 bases lying between them. This CDR3 is built from 16 residues. The germline V gene encodes CDR1 SGHVS and CDR2 FQNEAQ. V is TRBV7-8 and J is TRBJ2-1; TRBD2 is a possible D gene (6 bases). This TCR derives from a man aged 18 to 29 in good health. The specimen was naive CD4+ T cells sorted from blood. Stated subset: CD45RA+ positively selected. The CDR3 loop reads CASSSPGLATYNEQFF. The CDR3 coding sequence is TGTGCCAGCAGCTCCCCGGGACTGGCCACCTACAATGAGCAGTTCTTC. Supplemented by reference TRBV7-8 and TRBJ2-1, the full variable domain reads GAGVSQSPRYKVAKRGQDVALRCDPISGHVSLFWYQQALGQGPEFLTYFQNEAQLDKSGLPSDRFFAERPEGSVSTLKIQRTQQEDSAVYLCASSSPGLATYNEQFFGPGTRLTVL.